This entry lists 18 T cell receptor beta chains sequenced from one sample in a study of control samples from healthy donors and cancer patients. Sequencing was performed with immunoSEQ multiplex PCR; in TCRdb, only in-frame clones are kept and a portion is missing. The sample includes approximately 150,000 clones, around 92% of them seen just once. Sequencing used blood. The source of these receptors is a young man in good health.

The V gene is TRBV12-3 or TRBV12-4, the J gene TRBJ1-1; D call uncertain. V was pared by 7 bases and J by 4 bases, with 13 bases between. This CDR3 region has 13 residues. CDR3: CASTEPGSTEAFF. The CDR3 DNA follows: TGTGCCAGCACGGAGCCCGGGAGCACTGAAGCTTTCTTT.

The V and J genes are TRBV11-3 and TRBJ1-1, with a weak D call TRBD1 (5 bases). The CDR3 extends over 13 amino acids. CDR1 is SGHNT and CDR2 is YENEEA in the germline V gene. The V end was cut by 5 bases, the J end by 3 bases, with 10 bases between. The CDR3 DNA reads TGTGCCAGCAGCCTCTTCAGGGACACTGAAGCTTTCTTT. Protein sequence: CASSLFRDTEAFF.

V is TRBV2 and J is TRBJ1-2, with TRBD1 as a possible D gene (5 bases). CDR3 length equals 17 residues. Between the trimmed V and J ends, which lost 1 base and 0 bases, there was a span of 15 bases. Germline loops: CDR1 SNHLY, CDR2 FYNNEI. In DNA form, the CDR3 reads TGTGCCAGCAGTGAAGACAGGTTTTCGCCCTCTAACTATGGCTACACCTTC. This gives the protein CASSEDRFSPSNYGYTF.

This rearrangement joins TRBV5-1 to TRBJ2-3, with 7 bases identical to TRBD1. CDR1 and CDR2 from the germline V gene are SGHRS and YFSETQ. The CDR3 length is 14 residues. V dropped 3 bases and J dropped 8; count of bases not matched to a gene: 9. This CDR3 reads CASSSPRGPATQYF. The CDR3 coding sequence is TGCGCCAGCAGCTCGCCGAGGGGGCCGGCTACGCAGTATTTT.

The rearrangement uses TRBV3-1 (or the pseudogene TRBV3-2) and TRBJ1-3; D is unclear. The CDR3 contains 14 residues. Trimming pared 0 bases from V and 3 bases from J, leaving 6 bases between. Per germline, CDR1 LGHDT and CDR2 YNNKEL (reference sequence). The CDR3 reads CASSQDISGNTIYF. As DNA, the CDR3 is TGTGCCAGCAGCCAAGATATAAGTGGAAACACCATATATTTT.

The chain joins TRBV5-1 to TRBJ1-5; no clear D gene. Germline CDR1 is SGHRS and CDR2 is YFSETQ. Between the trimmed V and J ends, which lost 2 bases and 0 bases, there was a span of 9 bases. The CDR3 sequence is 15 residues long. This CDR3 is CASSLGYNSNQPQHF. The CDR3 bases are TGCGCCAGCAGCTTAGGGTACAATAGCAATCAGCCCCAGCATTTT.

This clone has just a few counts. The V call is TRBV18, the J call TRBJ1-5; D uncertain. CDR1 KGHSH and CDR2 LQKENI come from the germline V gene. The CDR3 runs 13 residues. V dropped 2 bases and J dropped 6 bases, with 8 bases sitting between them. This chain's CDR3 is CASSPDGGQPQHF. The CDR3 DNA sequence: TGTGCCAGCTCACCAGACGGCGGTCAGCCCCAGCATTTT.

The gene calls are TRBV7-9 and TRBJ1-5, with 8 nucleotides matching TRBD1. This CDR3 is 15 amino acids long. V lost 4 bases to trimming and J lost 1 base; unmatched junction nucleotides: 3. CDR1 and CDR2 from the germline V gene are SEHNR and FQNEAQ (reference sequence). CDR3 sequence: CASSSGQGSNQPQHF. CDR3 nucleotide sequence: TGTGCCAGCAGCTCCGGACAGGGAAGCAATCAGCCCCAGCATTTT.

The chain uses TRBV6-5 and TRBJ2-1; unclear D gene. Germline CDR1 reads MNHEY; CDR2 reads SVGAGI. The ends were cut back, 6 bases at V and 4 bases at J, with 4 bases in the middle. The CDR3 is 11 residues long. The CDR3: CASRQYNEQFF. For the CDR3, the DNA is TGTGCCAGCAGGCAGTACAATGAGCAGTTCTTC.

The V gene is TRBV5-1, the J gene TRBJ1-2; 7 positions agree with TRBD1. V trimming: 0 bases; J trimming: 7 bases; junction bases outside the gene matches: 9. CDR3 length: 15 amino acids. Germline values: CDR1 SGHRS, CDR2 YFSETQ. The CDR3 nucleotides read TGCGCCAGCAGCTTGGCCTCCACAGGGGTCAGTGGCTACACCTTC. Amino acid sequence: CASSLASTGVSGYTF.

This rearrangement joins TRBV6-4 to TRBJ2-3, with TRBD1 matching over 10 bases. J gave up 1 base and V 0 bases, and 1 base lay outside the gene matches. Germline V gene sequence: CDR1 MRHNA, CDR2 SNTAGT. This CDR3 spans 16 amino acids. The DNA of the CDR3 is TGTGCCAGCAGTGACTCCGGGACAGGGGGCACAGATACGCAGTATTTT. This encodes CASSDSGTGGTDTQYF.

The rearrangement links TRBV29-1 to TRBJ1-3; D is unresolved. This CDR3 is 11 amino acids long. Deletions cut 3 bases from V and 0 bases from J, with 0 bases between. Germline V gene data show CDR1 as SQVTM and CDR2 as ANQGSEA. The CDR3 nucleotides read TGCAGCGTTGACTCTGGAAACACCATATATTTT. It yields the protein CSVDSGNTIYF.

The chain combines TRBV18 with TRBJ1-4, with D unclear. Trimming pared 5 bases from V and 2 bases from J, leaving 15 bases between. Germline CDR1 is KGHSH and CDR2 is LQKENI. This CDR3 comprises 16 residues. The CDR3 loop reads CASSRAEGGTNEKLFF. As DNA, the CDR3 is TGTGCCAGCTCAAGGGCCGAGGGAGGGACTAATGAAAAACTGTTTTTT.

The chain employs TRBV19 and TRBJ1-4; 7 nucleotides match TRBD1. CDR1 and CDR2 from the germline V gene are LNHDA and SQIVND (reference sequence). This CDR3 has 18 amino acids. V was clipped by 6 bases and J by 0 bases; unmatched bases: 13. The CDR3 reads CASSTRQGTFTTNEKLFF. CDR3 nucleotides: TGTGCCAGTAGCACCCGACAGGGAACTTTTACAACTAATGAAAAACTGTTTTTT.

The chain links TRBV11-3 to TRBJ2-2; D unresolved. The V end lost 3 bases, the J end lost 6 bases, and 5 bases lay between the germline ends. Germline lookup yields CDR1 SGHNT and CDR2 YENEEA. This CDR3 contains 12 residues. As DNA, the CDR3 is TGTGCCAGCAGCTTTGGTCCCGGGGAGCTGTTTTTT. Its protein product is CASSFGPGELFF.

V usage is TRBV27 and J usage is TRBJ2-4; TRBD2 matches at 7 bases. The CDR3 sequence is 19 residues long. Germline V gene data show CDR1 as MNHEY and CDR2 as SMNVEV (reference sequence). Unmatched junction bases numbered 18, after V lost 3 bases and J lost 4 bases. The CDR3 coding sequence is TGTGCCAGCAGTTTCGCAGAATCCGTCCGGGAGGTGGGGAAAAACATTCAGTACTTC. Translation gives CASSFAESVREVGKNIQYF.

This clone appeared many times. The chain joins TRBV10-3 to TRBJ2-2; 8 bases are shared with TRBD1. The CDR3 extends over 13 amino acids. Trimming removed 6 bases from V and 5 bases from J; junction bases left unmatched: 2. In germline, CDR1 is ENHRY, CDR2 SYGVKD. The CDR3 loop reads CAIRDRETGELFF. In DNA form, the CDR3 reads TGTGCCATCAGGGACAGGGAGACCGGGGAGCTGTTTTTT.

This chain connects TRBV5-4 to TRBJ2-1; 7 bases agree with TRBD2. V dropped 1 base and J dropped 5; count of bases not matched to a gene: 6. CDR3 length: 15 amino acids. CDR1 SGHNT and CDR2 YYREEE come from the germline V gene (reference sequence). CDR3 nucleotide sequence: TGTGCCAGCAGCTTGAGGGGACTAATGAACAATGAGCAGTTCTTC. Its translation is CASSLRGLMNNEQFF.